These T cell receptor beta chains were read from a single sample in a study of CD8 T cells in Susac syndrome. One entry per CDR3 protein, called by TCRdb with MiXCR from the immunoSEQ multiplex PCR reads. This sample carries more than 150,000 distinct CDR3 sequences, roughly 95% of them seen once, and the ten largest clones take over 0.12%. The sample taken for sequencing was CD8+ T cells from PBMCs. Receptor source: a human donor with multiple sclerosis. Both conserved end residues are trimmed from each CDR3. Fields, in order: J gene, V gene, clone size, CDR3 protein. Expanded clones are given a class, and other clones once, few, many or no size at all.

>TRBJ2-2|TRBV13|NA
ASSPVAGSSGELF
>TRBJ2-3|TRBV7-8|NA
ASSPAGNGGQGVGDTQY
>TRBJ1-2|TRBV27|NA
ASSPGQGGSGYT
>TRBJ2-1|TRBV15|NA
ATSSAGTDSYNEQF
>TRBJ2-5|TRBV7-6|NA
ASTGQGETQY
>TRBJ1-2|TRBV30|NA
AWTPGTANYGYT
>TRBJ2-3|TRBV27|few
ASSLLGDTQY
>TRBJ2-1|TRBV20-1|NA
SARPWGTGSDEQF
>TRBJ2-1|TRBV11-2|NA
ASSLDGGGASEQF
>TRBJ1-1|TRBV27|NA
ASGTGAWTEAF
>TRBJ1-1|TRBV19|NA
ASSISRTGWNTEAF